A single sample is the source of the 19 T cell receptor beta chains below, sequenced in a study of blood T cell repertoires in COVID-19. Here immunoSEQ multiplex PCR was the method, and the copy in TCRdb shows in-frame clones only, minus some. The table has more than 200,000 clones, roughly 80% seen once. Sequenced: peripheral blood. These receptors all stem from a man aged 80 or over with acute or convalescent COVID-19.

The chain recombines TRBV24-1 with TRBJ2-6, with D possibly TRBD2 on 6 matching bases. Germline V gene lookup returns CDR1 KGHDR and CDR2 SFDVKD. The V gene lost 3 bases and the J gene lost 0 bases, with 14 bases spanning the gap. The CDR3 is made up of 18 amino acids. CDR3 sequence (DNA): TGTGCCACCAGTGATCCCCGGGAGAGCCTCTCTGGGGCCAACGTCCTGACTTTC. It specifies CATSDPRESLSGANVLTF.

The chain links TRBV11-2 to TRBJ2-5; D gene unclear. Per the germline V gene, CDR1 is SGHAT and CDR2 is FQNNGV. The V end was cut by 2 bases, the J end by 5 bases, with 12 bases between. The CDR3 runs 14 residues. In DNA form, the CDR3 reads TGTGCCAGCAGCTTATCTTATCTCGGTGAGACCCAGTACTTC. The encoded protein is CASSLSYLGETQYF.

In its sample, this clone was seen once. The V call is TRBV4-2, the J call TRBJ1-4; the match to TRBD1 covers 7 bases. Trimming at V came to 0 bases and at J to 8 bases, leaving 12 bases not matched to a gene. CDR3 length equals 17 residues. Germline V gene sequence: CDR1 LGHNA, CDR2 YNFKEQ. As DNA, the CDR3 is TGTGCCAGCAGCCAAGATCCAGTCGACAGGGCGGGAGAAAAACTGTTTTTT. The encoded protein is CASSQDPVDRAGEKLFF.

The V and J genes are TRBV24-1 and TRBJ2-2; D is perhaps TRBD1 (5 bases). This CDR3 region has 16 residues. Germline loops: CDR1 KGHDR, CDR2 SFDVKD. Trimming pared 1 base from V and 1 base from J, leaving 9 bases between. CDR3 sequence: CATSDFRTWNTGELFF. CDR3 sequence (DNA): TGTGCCACCAGTGATTTCCGGACATGGAACACCGGGGAGCTGTTTTTT.

This chain connects TRBV3-1 (or the pseudogene TRBV3-2) to TRBJ1-4, with a possible D match to TRBD1 (5 bases). The CDR3 runs 14 residues. V was cut by 3 bases and J by 2 bases, with 7 bases left in between. Germline V gene lookup returns CDR1 LGHDT and CDR2 YNNKEL (reference sequence). The CDR3 sequence is CASSHRVTNEKLFF. The CDR3 DNA follows: TGTGCCAGCAGCCACAGGGTGACTAATGAAAAACTGTTTTTT.

The chain couples TRBV6-5 to TRBJ2-5, with D tentatively TRBD1 (5 bases). Germline-derived CDR1 and CDR2 are MNHEY and SVGAGI. The germline V and J ends were trimmed by 2 bases and 5 bases, with 12 bases remaining between them. The CDR3 consists of 14 residues. The CDR3 coding sequence is TGTGCCAGCAGTTACGGGGCAGGGCAGGAGACCCAGTACTTC. Its protein is CASSYGAGQETQYF.

This rearrangement joins TRBV19 to TRBJ2-5, with TRBD1 matching over 9 bases. The CDR3 consists of 17 residues. V shed 1 base, J shed 3 bases, and the junction held 9 bases outside the gene matches. Germline V gene lookup returns CDR1 LNHDA and CDR2 SQIVND (reference sequence). Here the CDR3 reads CASSIGRSRDREETQYF. For the CDR3, the DNA is TGTGCCAGTAGTATAGGCCGATCCCGGGACAGGGAAGAGACCCAGTACTTC.

V and J are TRBV19 and TRBJ1-3, with D unresolved. This CDR3 has 17 amino acids. Looked up from germline, CDR1 is LNHDA and CDR2 is SQIVND (reference sequence). The V end was cut by 5 bases, the J end by 4 bases, with 21 bases between. In nucleotides, the CDR3 is TGTGCCAGTAGTCGCCACGGGGATGGTCCGGTGGGAAACACCATATATTTT. This gives the protein CASSRHGDGPVGNTIYF.

The chain couples TRBV3-1 (or the pseudogene TRBV3-2) to TRBJ2-3; 12 bases are a match to TRBD2. The CDR3 loop spans 16 amino acids. From germline, CDR1 is LGHDT and CDR2 YNNKEL (reference sequence). The V segment lost 6 bases and the J segment 2 bases; nucleotides outside the gene matches: 6. For the CDR3, the DNA is TGTGCCAGCAGTCTTACTAGCGGGGGGCACACAGATACGCAGTATTTT. Translated: CASSLTSGGHTDTQYF.

CDR3 DNA: TGTGCCAGTAGTATAATAGGAGGCGGGGGGGCCCGATTGAATGAGCAGTTCTTC. Translating it yields CASSIIGGGGARLNEQFF. The chain carries TRBV19 and TRBJ2-1; 9 nucleotides agree with TRBD2. V shed 2 bases and J 7 bases; nucleotides not matched to a gene: 15. The length of the CDR3 is 18 residues. CDR1 is LNHDA and CDR2 is SQIVND in the germline V gene (reference sequence).

The chain has TRBV5-5 and TRBJ1-1; 7 bases are a match to TRBD1. V trimming: 4 bases; J trimming: 0 bases; junction bases outside the gene matches: 12. Germline lookup yields CDR1 SGHKS and CDR2 YYEKEE (reference sequence). The CDR3 totals 17 residues. In DNA, the CDR3 is TGTGCCAGCAGCGCGGATTTTGGACAGGAGATGAACACTGAAGCTTTCTTT. This encodes CASSADFGQEMNTEAFF.

V and J are TRBV5-1 and TRBJ2-7; 7 positions agree with TRBD2. The CDR3 spans 15 residues. With 0 bases clipped from V and 4 bases from J, the junction kept 7 bases outside the gene matches. The germline V gene encodes CDR1 SGHRS and CDR2 YFSETQ. In nucleotides, the CDR3 is TGCGCCAGCAGCTTGGTGGCGGGAGTGAGGTACGAGCAGTACTTC. This gives the protein CASSLVAGVRYEQYF.

The chain recombines TRBV6-5 with TRBJ2-7; D perhaps matches TRBD2 (6 bases). The CDR3 runs to 15 residues. V was cut by 0 bases and J by 2 bases, with 11 bases left in between. CDR1 and CDR2 (germline): MNHEY, SVGAGI. DNA for the CDR3: TGTGCCAGCAGTTACTCCCGGACTACCGCCTACGAGCAGTACTTC. This translates into CASSYSRTTAYEQYF.

The V and J genes are TRBV6-2 or TRBV6-3 and TRBJ1-3; D not resolved. CDR1 and CDR2 from the germline V gene are MNHEY and SVGEGT. Trimming shortened V by 3 bases and J by 2 bases, and 8 bases separated the two germline ends. The CDR3 length is 14 residues. CDR3 residues: CASSYFRTGNTIYF. DNA of the CDR3: TGTGCCAGCAGTTATTTCAGAACTGGAAACACCATATATTTT.

This chain links TRBV25-1 with TRBJ2-7; TRBD1 matches 7 bases. V shed 3 bases and J 4 bases; nucleotides not matched to a gene: 15. CDR1 and CDR2 (germline): MGHDK, SYGVNS. This CDR3 spans 17 amino acids. The CDR3 DNA sequence: TGTGCCAGCAGTGACCACCGCGTCGGCAGGGGGTTATACGAGCAGTACTTC. This translates into CASSDHRVGRGLYEQYF.

This clone was recorded only once. The chain uses TRBV24-1 and TRBJ2-1; 9 bases are a match to TRBD2. Germline V gives CDR1 KGHDR, CDR2 SFDVKD. The length of the CDR3 is 18 residues. Losses at the gene ends were 4 bases for V and 4 bases for J; bases not matched to a gene: 13. DNA for the CDR3: TGTGCCACCAGTGACTCCCTCGGGGCTAGCGGGACTTACAATGAGCAGTTCTTC. This codes for CATSDSLGASGTYNEQFF.

This clone was recorded a few times. This chain connects TRBV5-5 to TRBJ1-5, with no clear D. The CDR3 consists of 15 residues. Germline lookup yields CDR1 SGHKS and CDR2 YYEKEE (reference sequence). V was cut by 1 base and J by 4 bases, with 12 bases left in between. The CDR3 DNA is TGTGCCAGCAGCTTGACCGAGGTCCAGAATCAGCCCCAGCATTTT. It yields the protein CASSLTEVQNQPQHF.

For the CDR3, the DNA is TGTGCCAGCAGCCCAAGCGACAGGGGGGGACGGAATGAGCAGTTCTTC. It yields the protein CASSPSDRGGRNEQFF. J is TRBJ2-1 and V is TRBV9, with 9 bases identical to TRBD1. The V and J ends lost 4 bases and 7 bases, in that order; junction bases with no gene match: 12. Germline loops: CDR1 SGDLS, CDR2 YYNGEE. The CDR3 consists of 16 residues.

The V and J genes are TRBV7-9 and TRBJ2-7; D ambiguous. Germline V lookup: CDR1 SEHNR, CDR2 FQNEAQ (reference sequence). The CDR3 loop spans 14 amino acids. V lost 0 bases and J 3 bases, leaving 9 bases between the germline ends. The CDR3 DNA reads as TGTGCCAGCAGCTTAGCTCACACCGACTACGAGCAGTACTTC. It is translated as CASSLAHTDYEQYF.